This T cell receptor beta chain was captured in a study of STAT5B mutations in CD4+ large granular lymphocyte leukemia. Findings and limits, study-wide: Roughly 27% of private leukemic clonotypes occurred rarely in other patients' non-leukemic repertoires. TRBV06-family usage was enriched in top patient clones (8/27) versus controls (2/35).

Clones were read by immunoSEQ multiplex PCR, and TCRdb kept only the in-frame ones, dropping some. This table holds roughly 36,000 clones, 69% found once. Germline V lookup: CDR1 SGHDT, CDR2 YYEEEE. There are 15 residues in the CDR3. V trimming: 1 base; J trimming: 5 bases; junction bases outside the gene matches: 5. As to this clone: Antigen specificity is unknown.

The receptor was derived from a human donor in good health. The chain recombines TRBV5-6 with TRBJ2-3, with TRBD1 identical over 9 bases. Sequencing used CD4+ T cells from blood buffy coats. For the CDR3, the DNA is TGTGCCAGCAGCTTGAGGGACAGGGTTATAGATACGCAGTATTTT. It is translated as CASSLRDRVIDTQYF. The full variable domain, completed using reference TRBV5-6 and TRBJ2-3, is DAGVTQSPTHLIKTRGQQVTLRCSPKSGHDTVSWYQQALGQGPQFIFQYYEEEERQRGNFPDRFSGHQFPNYSSELNVNALLLGDSALYLCASSLRDRVIDTQYFGPGTRLTVL.